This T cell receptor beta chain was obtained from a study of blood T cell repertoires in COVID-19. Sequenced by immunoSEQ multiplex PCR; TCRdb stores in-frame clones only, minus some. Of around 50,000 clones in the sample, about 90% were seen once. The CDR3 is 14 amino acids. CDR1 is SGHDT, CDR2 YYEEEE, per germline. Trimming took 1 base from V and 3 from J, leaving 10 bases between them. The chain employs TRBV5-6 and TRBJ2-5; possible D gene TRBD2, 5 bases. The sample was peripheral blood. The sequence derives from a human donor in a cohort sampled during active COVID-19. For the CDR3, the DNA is TGTGCCAGCAGCTTGCCAGGAGGAAAAGAGACCCAGTACTTC. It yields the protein CASSLPGGKETQYF.